This entry lists 11 T cell receptor beta chains sequenced from one sample in a study of T cell responses to AZD1222 COVID-19 vaccine. Sequencing used immunoSEQ multiplex PCR; TCRdb keeps in-frame clones, though not all of them. There are roughly 53,000 clones in the sample; about 81% occur only once, and more than 20% lies in the top ten. The specimen was peripheral blood, collected on day 0 of AZD1222 vaccination. These TCRs come from an adult in good health.

The chain carries TRBV19 and TRBJ2-1; 9 bases match TRBD2. The CDR3 has 17 amino acids. V shed 9 bases, J shed 0 bases, and the junction held 12 bases outside the gene matches. In germline, CDR1 is LNHDA, CDR2 SQIVND (reference sequence). The CDR3 protein is CASHGGVREGSYNEQFF. CDR3 coding DNA: TGTGCCAGCCACGGGGGGGTGCGGGAGGGCTCCTACAATGAGCAGTTCTTC. The variable domain in full, completed from reference TRBV19 and TRBJ2-1, reads DGGITQSPKYLFRKEGQNVTLSCEQNLNHDAMYWYRQDPGQGLRLIYYSQIVNDFQKGDIAEGYSVSREKKESFPLTVTSAQKNPTAFYLCASHGGVREGSYNEQFFGPGTRLTVL.

The chain carries TRBV28 and TRBJ1-5, with 8 bases identical to TRBD1. The V and J ends lost 4 bases and 4 bases, in that order; junction bases with no gene match: 6. Germline CDR1 reads MDHEN; CDR2 reads SYDVKM. There are 15 residues in the CDR3. CDR3 sequence: CASSSPGGPNQPQHF. The CDR3 DNA reads TGTGCCAGCAGTTCCCCAGGGGGCCCGAATCAGCCCCAGCATTTT.

V usage is TRBV12-2 and J usage is TRBJ2-7; the listed D gene, TRBD2, was not tested against the DNA. TRBV12-2 is a pseudogene. The CDR3 extends over 19 amino acids. CDR3 sequence reads: CASRPPREREGPESYEQYF. As DNA, the CDR3 is TGTGCAAGTCGCCCACCCCGGGAACGGGAGGGCCCAGAGAGCTACGAGCAGTACTTC.

A single count supports this clone. The rearrangement uses TRBV6-5 and TRBJ1-1, with D possibly being TRBD1 (5 bases). The CDR3 has 15 residues. Trimming took off 0 bases at V and 0 bases at J, with 8 bases between the two ends. Germline CDR1 is MNHEY and CDR2 is SVGAGI. This CDR3 reads CASSYSGQVNTEAFF. The CDR3 DNA sequence: TGTGCCAGCAGTTACTCGGGGCAGGTGAACACTGAAGCTTTCTTT.

This clone was found once. This chain joins TRBV27 and TRBJ2-7; 7 nucleotides match TRBD1. The CDR3 has 15 residues. With 6 bases clipped from V and 4 bases from J, the junction kept 12 bases outside the gene matches. CDR1 is MNHEY, CDR2 SMNVEV, per germline (reference sequence). Written as DNA, the CDR3 is TGTGCCAGCAGCAAATCCCGGGACAGCCTATACGAGCAGTACTTC. Its translation: CASSKSRDSLYEQYF.

The chain links TRBV7-9 to TRBJ1-6, with D tentatively TRBD1 (6 bases). The V and J ends lost 1 base and 10 bases respectively, with 11 bases between them. The CDR3 has 14 residues. Germline values: CDR1 SEHNR, CDR2 FQNEAQ (reference sequence). CDR3 nucleotides: TGTGCCAGCAGCTTAGAGGGGGAGGCGTCACCCCTCCACTTT. This sequence encodes CASSLEGEASPLHF. The full variable domain, rest sourced from reference TRBV7-9 and TRBJ1-6, is DTGVSQNPRHKITKRGQNVTFRCDPISEHNRLYWYRQTLGQGPEFLTYFQNEAQLEKSRLLSDRFSAERPKGSFSTLEIQRTEQGDSAMYLCASSLEGEASPLHFGNGTRLTVT.

This clone is medium-sized by share. The V and J genes are TRBV5-6 and TRBJ1-5; possibly TRBD1 for D (6 bases). Trimming removed 0 bases from V and 0 bases from J, with 16 bases in between. From germline, CDR1 is SGHDT and CDR2 YYEEEE. This CDR3 has 18 residues. CDR3 nucleotides: TGTGCCAGCAGCTTGGAAGGGGGTATGGTAAATAGCAATCAGCCCCAGCATTTT. This codes for CASSLEGGMVNSNQPQHF.

The genes are TRBV7-8 and TRBJ2-2; D tentatively fits TRBD1 or TRBD2 (5 bases each). The CDR3 covers 16 residues. V gave up 1 base and J gave up 4 bases, with 13 bases separating them. The germline V gene encodes CDR1 SGHVS and CDR2 FQNEAQ. CDR3 protein: CASSLGARGLTGELFF. CDR3 in DNA: TGTGCCAGCAGCTTAGGGGCGAGGGGTCTCACCGGGGAGCTGTTTTTT.

About this clone itself: Mismatch with germline at one junction end may stem from a read error. The chain is built from TRBV15 and TRBJ2-5; a weak D match, TRBD2 (6 bases). The CDR3 sequence is 15 residues long. CDR1 and CDR2 (germline): LNHNV, YYDKDF (reference sequence). In DNA form, the CDR3 reads TGTGCCACCAGCCGAGACGGGGGTGGGGGTGAGACCCAGTACTTC. Translation gives CATSRDGGGGETQYF. Based on the CDR3 plus reference TRBV15 and TRBJ2-5, the full variable domain is DAMVIQNPRYQVTQFGKPVTLSCSQTLNHNVMYWYQQKSSQAPKLLFHYYDKDFNNEADTPDNFQSRRPNTSFCFLDIRSPGLGDTAMYLCATSRDGGGGETQYFGPGTRLLVL.

The chain is built from TRBV19 and TRBJ2-7, with TRBD2 matching over 8 bases. This CDR3 is 14 amino acids long. V was clipped by 6 bases and J by 3 bases; unmatched bases: 7. From germline, CDR1 is LNHDA and CDR2 SQIVND (reference sequence). This CDR3 is CASRLAVGVYEQYF. CDR3 DNA: TGTGCCAGTAGACTAGCGGTGGGCGTCTACGAGCAGTACTTC.

The chain combines TRBV2 with TRBJ2-1, with D possibly TRBD1 on 5 matching bases. CDR3 length: 16 amino acids. V lost 0 bases and J 4 bases, leaving 13 bases between the germline ends. CDR1 is SNHLY and CDR2 is FYNNEI in the germline V gene. Here the CDR3 reads CASSEAYAGPYNEQFF. The CDR3 DNA is TGTGCCAGCAGTGAAGCATACGCAGGGCCGTACAATGAGCAGTTCTTC. The whole variable domain, filled in from reference TRBV2 and TRBJ2-1, reads EPEVTQTPSHQVTQMGQEVILRCVPISNHLYFYWYRQILGQKVEFLVSFYNNEISEKSEIFDDQFSVERPDGSNFTLKIRSTKLEDSAMYFCASSEAYAGPYNEQFFGPGTRLTVL.